This T cell receptor (beta chain) was profiled in a study of T-cell memory formation after mild COVID-19. Study conclusions and caveats: The second-wave clones peaking on day 37 were not confirmed as SARS-CoV-2-specific. Among clones contracting day 15 to 85, CD4/CD8 was balanced, whereas later expanders leaned CD4+. Cross-reactive memory apparently joined, as some responding clones appeared in pre-infection memory. CM and EM subsets held most contracting CD4+ clones; EMRA held CD8+ ones.

The V and J ends lost 2 bases and 4 bases respectively, with 11 bases between them. Germline V gene lookup returns CDR1 LGHNA and CDR2 YNFKEQ. CDR3 length: 14 residues. Concerning this clonotype itself: Its antigen is not known.

Each CDR3 protein is one row after TCRdb ran MiXCR on the 5' RACE reads. Found here are roughly 200,000 distinct CDR3 sequences, 15% to 20% of them singletons; the top ten hold 2.4%. Sequencing used PBMCs or a T cell subset sorted from them (not recorded which). The rearrangement links TRBV4-2 to TRBJ1-2; tentatively, D is TRBD1 (5 bases). This clonotype originated in an adult woman who had mild COVID-19 (a few samples of this study predate the infection). Cell type and time point are not known. DNA for the CDR3: TGTGCCAGCAGCCAACCGGACAAGAGCTATGGCTACACCTTC. It translates to CASSQPDKSYGYTF.